The 12 T cell receptor beta chains listed next were all sequenced from one sample in a study of vaccination and CD4 T cells after COVID-19 (dated by TCRdb to between 2021 and 2023). No cognate antigen is known for these TCRs. Preparation of the library involved PCR. Sequenced on an Illumina iSeq 100. DNA from cultured CD4+ T cells underwent TCR sequencing with the Oncomine TCR Beta short-read assay at the Johns Hopkins FTIC core. TCRdb's own reprocessing of the public reads used fastp at Q25 and MiXCR and kept productive beta chains. Under each unique CDR3 protein, matching rows form one entry showing the most common genes and DNA. This sample holds about 9,000 distinct CDR3 sequences; 60% to 80% were observed only once. The ten largest clones take up 30% of the sample. According to the study, the label for this sample's treatment or condition signals: approximately 9-day PBMC culture with coronavirus spike peptide pools or control peptides (ViraFEST assay).

Sequencing was done on a sample of CD4+ T cells from blood, cultured in vitro. Every receptor here comes from a human donor who had recovered from COVID-19.

The V call is TRBV20-1, the J call TRBJ2-4; D possibly corresponds to TRBD2 (6 bases). CDR1 and CDR2 from the germline V gene are DFQATT and SNEGSKA (reference sequence). The CDR3 is 14 residues long. Trimming shortened V by 1 base and J by 0 bases, and 7 bases separated the two germline ends. The CDR3 sequence: CSARAGVAKNIQYF. The CDR3 region has the DNA TGCAGTGCTAGAGCGGGAGTAGCCAAAAACATTCAGTACTTC.

The chain recombines TRBV6-1 with TRBJ1-2, with no clear D. This CDR3 region has 13 residues. Trimming cost V 4 bases and J 0 bases, with 6 bases left between them. Germline CDR1 reads MNHNS; CDR2 reads SASEGT. The CDR3 DNA follows: TGTGCCAGCAGTGTATACCCTAACTATGGCTACACCTTC. Protein sequence: CASSVYPNYGYTF.

The chain couples TRBV6-1 to TRBJ1-2; 7 nucleotides align to TRBD1. This CDR3 comprises 14 residues. Germline V gene sequence: CDR1 MNHNS, CDR2 SASEGT. Trimming cost V 5 bases and J 4 bases; bases outside gene matches: 7. CDR3 DNA: TGTGCCAGCAGTAGACAGGGTATGGCCTATGGCTACACCTTC. Its protein is CASSRQGMAYGYTF.

V and J are TRBV20-1 and TRBJ1-1; D remains ambiguous. The germline gives CDR1 DFQATT, CDR2 SNEGSKA (reference sequence). CDR3 size: 15 residues. Trimming removed 0 bases from V and 4 bases from J, with 15 bases in between. CDR3: CSAREGSQWGTEAFF. The CDR3 nucleotides are TGCAGTGCTAGAGAAGGATCCCAATGGGGCACTGAAGCTTTCTTT.

CDR3 bases: TGTGCCTGGAGTGTAACAGGGGGTGCCACTGAAGCTTTCTTT. Its protein is CAWSVTGGATEAFF. The chain couples TRBV30 to TRBJ1-1; 8 bases fit TRBD1. The germline V gene encodes CDR1 GTSNPN and CDR2 SVGIG (reference sequence). J lost 4 bases, V lost 0 bases, and 4 bases had no gene match. The CDR3 is 14 amino acids.

This sequence joins TRBV7-9 and TRBJ1-1; D ambiguous. Germline values: CDR1 SEHNR, CDR2 FQNEAQ (reference sequence). The CDR3 covers 14 residues. V lost 2 bases and J 4 bases, leaving 11 bases between the germline ends. CDR3 in amino acids: CASSLNTGSTEAFF. The CDR3 nucleotides are TGTGCCAGCAGCTTAAACACGGGGAGCACTGAAGCTTTCTTT.

Of note for this clonotype: One end of the junction does not line up with germline, which may come from a read error. The chain uses TRBV7-2 and TRBJ1-1; 7 positions agree with TRBD1. CDR1 is SGHTA and CDR2 is FQGNSA in the germline V gene. The CDR3 covers 15 residues. CDR3: CASSQGVKGNTEALF. As DNA, the CDR3 is TGTGCCAGCAGTCAGGGGGTGAAGGGGAACACTGAAGCTCTCTTT.

The sample holds a few counts of this clonotype. The V and J genes are TRBV6-2 or TRBV6-3 and TRBJ1-1; no clear D. Germline CDR1 and CDR2: MNHEY and SVGEGT. The CDR3 length is 13 residues. Trimming stripped 7 bases from V and 1 base from J, with 10 bases between. CDR3 sequence: CASTLIANTEAFF. The CDR3 nucleotides read TGTGCCAGCACCTTGATAGCGAACACTGAAGCTTTCTTT.

The chain joins TRBV15 to TRBJ2-7; 8 bases map to TRBD1. This CDR3 comprises 15 residues. Germline trimming cut 0 bases from V and 6 bases from J; bases unmatched to any gene: 7. The V gene's germline CDR1 is LNHNV and CDR2 YYDKDF (reference sequence). CDR3 nucleotide sequence: TGTGCCACCAGCAGAGATCAGCAGGGGGCTGGCGAGCAGTACTTC. Protein: CATSRDQQGAGEQYF.

V usage is TRBV6-2 or TRBV6-3 and J usage is TRBJ1-3; D gene unclear. The germline V gene encodes CDR1 MNHEY and CDR2 SVGEGT. This CDR3 comprises 12 residues. Trimming took 4 bases from V and 3 from J, leaving 4 bases between them. CDR3 nucleotide sequence: TGTGCCAGCAGTTTGAGTGGAAACACCATATATTTT. Its translation is CASSLSGNTIYF.

The CDR3 nucleotides are TGTGCCAGCACTTCGGATCCCGAACATTCCAACTATGGCTACACCTTC. It encodes CASTSDPEHSNYGYTF. This chain connects TRBV12-3 or TRBV12-4 to TRBJ1-2; no clear D. Trimming shortened V by 7 bases and J by 2 bases, and 20 bases separated the two germline ends. The CDR3 runs to 16 residues.

This clonotype was seen a few times. This chain uses TRBV6-1 with TRBJ1-5; tentatively, D is TRBD1 (5 bases). The CDR3 contains 14 residues. Germline values: CDR1 MNHNS, CDR2 SASEGT. V lost 6 bases, J lost 2 bases, and 11 bases lay in between. DNA for the CDR3: TGTGCCAGCAGCGAGGGAGGGGGCAATCAGCCCCAGCATTTT. Its translation: CASSEGGGNQPQHF.